This passage covers 17 T cell receptor beta chains from one sample sequenced in a study of shared clonotypes between healthy human individuals. This table comes from immunoSEQ multiplex PCR, and its TCRdb copy is limited to in-frame clones, with some not included. Altogether 2 million to 3 million clones are present, over 85% being singletons, with the ten largest covering 0.36%. The sample taken for sequencing was naive CD4+ T cells from PBMCs. Subset meaning: CD45RA+ positively selected. The receptors here all came from a man younger than 35 in good health. Some clones in this sample may be carry-over from other donors' samples.

J is TRBJ2-2 and V is TRBV27; D is tentatively TRBD1 or TRBD2 (5 bases each). Germline values: CDR1 MNHEY, CDR2 SMNVEV (reference sequence). The V gene lost 4 bases and the J gene lost 6 bases, with 15 bases spanning the gap. CDR3 length equals 15 residues. The CDR3 is CASSSGRLEAGELFF. The CDR3 coding sequence is TGTGCCAGCAGTTCGGGACGGCTTGAAGCCGGGGAGCTGTTTTTT.

The rearrangement links TRBV6-1 to TRBJ1-1; tentative D call: TRBD1 (5 bases). Germline V lookup: CDR1 MNHNS, CDR2 SASEGT. The V gene lost 1 base and the J gene lost 4 bases, with 16 bases spanning the gap. The CDR3 sequence is 16 residues long. Here the CDR3 reads CASSEGSGGGSTEAFF. The CDR3 DNA sequence: TGTGCCAGCAGTGAAGGGTCGGGGGGAGGGAGCACTGAAGCTTTCTTT.

The chain is built from TRBV30 and TRBJ2-3; D uncertain. This CDR3 spans 13 amino acids. The germline V gene encodes CDR1 GTSNPN and CDR2 SVGIG (reference sequence). V was clipped by 1 base and J by 2 bases, with 7 bases between them. Here the CDR3 reads CAWSALNTDTQYF. As DNA, the CDR3 is TGTGCCTGGAGTGCCTTGAACACAGATACGCAGTATTTT.

The chain has TRBV27 and TRBJ2-6; tentative D call: TRBD1 (5 bases). This CDR3 spans 15 amino acids. Germline assignment: CDR1 MNHEY and CDR2 SMNVEV (reference sequence). V lost 3 bases and J lost 0, with 6 bases in between. CDR3 residues: CASSLGPSGANVLTF. Written as DNA, the CDR3 is TGTGCCAGCAGTTTGGGGCCCTCTGGGGCCAACGTCCTGACTTTC.

For this clone: The identical CDR3 is also encoded by other nucleotide sequences in the sample. This rearrangement joins TRBV7-2 to TRBJ1-5, with TRBD1 as a possible D gene (6 bases). The CDR3 runs to 13 residues. In germline, CDR1 is SGHTA, CDR2 FQGNSA. Trimming took 5 bases from V and 6 from J, leaving 11 bases between them. The CDR3 here is CASSPQGSQPQHF. As DNA, the CDR3 is TGTGCCAGCAGCCCACAGGGTAGTCAGCCCCAGCATTTT.

The gene calls are TRBV7-3 and TRBJ2-7, with D possibly matching TRBD2 (7 bases). Trimming cost V 5 bases and J 4 bases, with 15 bases left between them. This CDR3 spans 14 amino acids. Germline V lookup: CDR1 SGHTA, CDR2 FQGTGA. The CDR3 coding sequence is TGTGCCAGCAGCCTCCGGGGGGCTCCGTACGAGCAGTACTTC. Translating it yields CASSLRGAPYEQYF.

A remark on this clone: This same CDR3 is encoded by further DNA sequences in the sample. This chain uses TRBV29-1 with TRBJ2-1; D gene uncertain. V was cut by 3 bases and J by 6 bases, with 6 bases left in between. This CDR3 region has 11 residues. Germline V gene lookup returns CDR1 SQVTM and CDR2 ANQGSEA. CDR3 protein: CSVERGNEQFF. CDR3 DNA: TGCAGCGTTGAGCGCGGCAATGAGCAGTTCTTC.

This chain connects TRBV7-6 to TRBJ2-2; 7 bases line up with TRBD1. Germline-derived CDR1 and CDR2 are SGHVS and FNYEAQ. The V segment lost 5 bases and the J segment 2 bases; nucleotides outside the gene matches: 8. CDR3 size: 16 residues. The CDR3 region is CASSRLQGENTGELFF. The CDR3 coding sequence is TGTGCCAGCAGCCGCCTCCAGGGGGAAAACACCGGGGAGCTGTTTTTT.

J is TRBJ2-1 and V is TRBV28; D not certain. Germline CDR1 MDHEN, CDR2 SYDVKM. This CDR3 is 13 amino acids long. With 2 bases removed from V and 7 bases from J, the gap between germline ends came to 9 bases. The CDR3 DNA reads as TGTGCCAGCAGTTTACGGGTAGCTAATGAGCAGTTCTTC. Protein sequence: CASSLRVANEQFF.

V is TRBV7-2 and J is TRBJ2-5, with TRBD1 as a possible D gene (6 bases). The CDR3 runs 16 residues. Trimming stripped 5 bases from V and 3 bases from J, with 19 bases between. Germline values: CDR1 SGHTA, CDR2 FQGNSA. As DNA, the CDR3 is TGTGCCAGCAGCCCACTTCTCAATGACAGGAAAGAGACCCAGTACTTC. The encoded protein is CASSPLLNDRKETQYF.

The genes are TRBV2 and TRBJ2-2; the match to TRBD2 covers 8 bases. Germline V gene data show CDR1 as SNHLY and CDR2 as FYNNEI. CDR3 length equals 15 residues. V was pared by 5 bases and J by 4 bases, with 6 bases of the junction left unmatched. The CDR3 protein is CASSRGTSTTGELFF. The CDR3 coding sequence is TGTGCCAGCAGTCGCGGGACTAGTACCACCGGGGAGCTGTTTTTT.

The rearrangement links TRBV29-1 to TRBJ2-1; D possibly corresponds to TRBD1 (5 bases). V was shortened by 8 bases and J by 10 bases, with 21 bases between the two germline ends. CDR1 SQVTM and CDR2 ANQGSEA come from the germline V gene. The CDR3 spans 13 residues. The CDR3 sequence: CSPYNPGSREQFF. CDR3 sequence (DNA): TGCAGCCCCTATAACCCAGGGTCGCGGGAGCAGTTCTTC.

The CDR3 DNA sequence: TGTGCCTGGAGCCCAGGTACCTACGAGCAGTACTTC. This translates into CAWSPGTYEQYF. V and J are TRBV30 and TRBJ2-7; D is undetermined. The CDR3 has 12 amino acids. Per germline, CDR1 GTSNPN and CDR2 SVGIG (reference sequence). V was pared by 3 bases and J by 2 bases, with 8 bases between.

The V and J genes are TRBV4-1 and TRBJ2-3, with D possibly being TRBD2 (5 bases). The CDR3 is 15 residues long. CDR1 is MGHRA and CDR2 is YSYEKL in the germline V gene. V lost 4 bases, J lost 7 bases, and 18 bases lay in between. The CDR3 DNA follows: TGCGCCAGCAGCCTAACGGCGGGTTCGGGATATACGCAGTATTTT. Translating gives CASSLTAGSGYTQYF.

For this clone: The sample carries other DNA sequences with the same CDR3. The chain employs TRBV9 and TRBJ2-7; 8 nucleotides agree with TRBD1. Germline CDR1 is SGDLS and CDR2 is YYNGEE. The ends lost 0 bases at V and 4 bases at J; junction bases unmatched: 3. This CDR3 contains 14 residues. CDR3 region: CASSVATGGYEQYF. Here the CDR3 DNA reads TGTGCCAGCAGCGTAGCAACAGGGGGGTACGAGCAGTACTTC.

The gene calls are TRBV19 and TRBJ2-1, with D possibly being TRBD2 (6 bases). The germline V gene encodes CDR1 LNHDA and CDR2 SQIVND (reference sequence). V was shortened by 5 bases and J by 8 bases, with 25 bases between the two germline ends. The CDR3 extends over 17 amino acids. DNA for the CDR3: TGTGCCAGTAGTCACCCCCCTGCGGGACTGGGCACACATGAGCAGTTCTTC. It is translated as CASSHPPAGLGTHEQFF.

In this sample, this clone turned up once. The chain is built from TRBV7-9 and TRBJ2-5, with D unresolved. V was shortened by 4 bases and J by 0 bases, with 12 bases between the two germline ends. The CDR3 covers 15 residues. Germline lookup yields CDR1 SEHNR and CDR2 FQNEAQ (reference sequence). The CDR3 DNA reads as TGTGCCAGCAGCTACGGTAGGGCGGACCAAGAGACCCAGTACTTC. It encodes CASSYGRADQETQYF.